This T cell receptor beta chain was documented in a study of OX40 agonist ivuxolimab in advanced cancers. As for this clone: Its antigen is currently unknown.

Whole-study results and caveats: The authors also found low normalized T-cell clonal expansion in some nonresponders.

TCRdb's table, derived via immunoSEQ multiplex PCR, lists solely in-frame clones and lacks some. Of around 38,000 clones detected, roughly 80% appear once; the ten largest clones hold around 20%. The CDR3 is 17 residues long. This sequence originates from an adult with an advanced solid tumor such as melanoma, head and neck, liver or kidney cancer. The genes are TRBV21-1 and TRBJ1-3; the table's D call of TRBD1 was not tested on the DNA. TRBV21-1 is a pseudogene locus. The sequencing used CD4+ or CD8+ T cells sorted from blood, collected in a trial of the OX40 agonist ivuxolimab. CDR3 DNA sequence: TGTGCCAGCAGCAAAAGGAGATGGGGACAGGTGGGAAACACCATATATTTT. Its translation is CASSKRRWGQVGNTIYF.